This T cell receptor beta chain was sequenced in a study of blood T cell repertoires in COVID-19. Study-wide context: T cells, B-cell-depleted T cells, or PBMCs provided the cDNA or gDNA that served as material.

Original data processing: Counts of nucleated cells, estimated from reference gene primer amplification, were obtained. Produced via immunoSEQ multiplex PCR; TCRdb's table is partial and in-frame only. From that table come the V and J calls and clone size; the DNA was used to work out D and trimming. The sample carries 380,000 or so clones, around 90% recorded once. Germline values: CDR1 SGDLS, CDR2 YYNGEE. Losses at the gene ends were 2 bases for V and 4 bases for J; bases not matched to a gene: 17. CDR3 length: 20 amino acids. The sequence was collected from a man in his forties or fifties with acute or convalescent COVID-19. Sequencing was performed on peripheral blood. This sequence joins TRBV9 and TRBJ1-6, with 8 bases that match TRBD1. CDR3 residues: CASSVQDGATGGHYNSPLHF. CDR3 DNA sequence: TGTGCCAGCAGCGTTCAGGACGGGGCTACAGGGGGTCATTATAATTCACCCCTCCACTTT.